The rows below give T cell receptor beta chains drawn from one sample of a study of CD8+CD57+ T cells in acquired aplastic anemia. TCRdb fed the reads into MiXCR, producing one record per CDR3 protein. The sample holds 160,000 or so distinct CDR3 sequences, more than 45% seen once. Sample: sorted CD4+, CD8+, or CD8+CD57+ T cells (not recorded which) from PBMCs. These receptors originate from a human donor with aplastic anemia. Each CDR3 is given with its conserved first and last residue. A D gene is named only where the DNA matches it firmly. Clone size is given for some rows only: seen once, a few or many times, or a class if the clone is expanded.

size: NA; D: TRBD2; J: TRBJ2-3; V: TRBV13; DNA: TGTGCCAGCAGCCTAGGACTAGCGGGAGCAGCAGATACGCAGTATTTT; CDR3: CASSLGLAGAADTQYF
size: many; D: NA; J: TRBJ2-2; V: TRBV2; DNA: TGTGCCAGCAGAGGCGATAACACCGGGGAGCTGTTTTTT; CDR3: CASRGDNTGELFF
size: few; D: NA; J: TRBJ2-7; V: TRBV7-9; DNA: TGTGCCAGCGGGGGGCCCTACGAGCAGTACTTC; CDR3: CASGGPYEQYF
size: NA; D: NA; J: TRBJ1-2; V: TRBV2; DNA: TGTGCCAGCAGCGTCGTCCAGAGTGCTAACTATGGCTACACCTTC; CDR3: CASSVVQSANYGYTF
size: many; D: TRBD1; J: TRBJ1-2; V: TRBV5-4; DNA: TGTGCCAGCAGTAATCCCGGGACAGGGGATAATGGCTACACCTTC; CDR3: CASSNPGTGDNGYTF
size: NA; D: NA; J: TRBJ1-6; V: TRBV7-2; DNA: TGTGCCAGCATGCCGGACAGTACTTATAATTCACCCCTCCACTTT; CDR3: CASMPDSTYNSPLHF
size: many; D: NA; J: TRBJ2-4; V: TRBV11-2; DNA: TGTGCCAGCAGCTTCACACCCTTTGCCAAAAACATTCAGTACTTC; CDR3: CASSFTPFAKNIQYF
size: few; D: NA; J: TRBJ1-3; V: TRBV2; DNA: TGTGCCAGCAGTGAGCTCAGGGCTGGAAACACCATATATTTT; CDR3: CASSELRAGNTIYF
size: NA; D: NA; J: TRBJ1-5; V: TRBV2; DNA: TGTGCCAGCAGAAGGGACAACAACAATCAGCCCCAGCATTTT; CDR3: CASRRDNNNQPQHF
size: many; D: TRBD1; J: TRBJ2-7; V: TRBV3-1; DNA: TGTGCCAGCAGCCTCCGGGGACAGGGGAGCGAGCAGTACTTC; CDR3: CASSLRGQGSEQYF
size: many; D: NA; J: TRBJ1-5; V: TRBV6-5; DNA: TGTGCCAGCAGTAGGATCAATCAGCCCCAGCATTTT; CDR3: CASSRINQPQHF
size: many; D: TRBD1; J: TRBJ1-5; V: TRBV6-1; DNA: TGTGCCAGCAGTGACCAGACAGGGGTAGGTCAGCCCCAGCATTTT; CDR3: CASSDQTGVGQPQHF
size: NA; D: NA; J: TRBJ2-7; V: TRBV25-1; DNA: TGTGCCAGCAGTGCGAGGGGCCCGGGGGTATACGAGCAGTACTTC; CDR3: CASSARGPGVYEQYF
size: many; D: NA; J: TRBJ1-6; V: TRBV3-1; DNA: TGTGCCAGCTCCGAGGGTGCAGGTTCACCCCTCCACTTT; CDR3: CASSEGAGSPLHF
size: many; D: NA; J: TRBJ2-3; V: TRBV7-3; DNA: TGTGCCAGCAGCTCCGGACTGATCACAGATACGCAGTATTTT; CDR3: CASSSGLITDTQYF
size: many; D: NA; J: TRBJ2-7; V: TRBV4-1; DNA: TGCGCCAGCAGCCAAGAGCCTACAAGCTACGAGCAGTACTTC; CDR3: CASSQEPTSYEQYF
size: NA; D: NA; J: TRBJ2-2; V: TRBV6-1; DNA: TGTGCCAGCAGTGACGGCCAGAACACCGGGGAGCTGTTTTTT; CDR3: CASSDGQNTGELFF
size: many; D: NA; J: TRBJ2-3; V: TRBV6-4; DNA: TGTGCCAGCAGTCCCGCCTTCGCAGATACGCAGTATTTT; CDR3: CASSPAFADTQYF
size: many; D: TRBD1; J: TRBJ1-2; V: TRBV19; DNA: TGTGCCAGCTTCGACAGGGTCGCTGGTTATGGCTACACCTTC; CDR3: CASFDRVAGYGYTF
size: NA; D: NA; J: TRBJ2-5; V: TRBV7-2; DNA: TGTGCCAGCAGCTTAGGTGCGGTTGGAGGGCAAGAGACCCAGTACTTC; CDR3: CASSLGAVGGQETQYF
size: NA; D: TRBD1; J: TRBJ1-2; V: TRBV2; DNA: TGTGCCAGCACAGGGGGCGACTATGGCTACACCTTC; CDR3: CASTGGDYGYTF
size: many; D: NA; J: TRBJ2-7; V: TRBV5-6; DNA: TGTGCCAGCAGCCCCTATGGCTACGAGCAGTACTTC; CDR3: CASSPYGYEQYF
size: NA; D: NA; J: TRBJ2-5; V: TRBV15; DNA: TGTGCCACCAGCAGAGATCTGATAGGGGAGACCCAGTACTTC; CDR3: CATSRDLIGETQYF
size: NA; D: TRBD2; J: TRBJ2-1; V: TRBV2; DNA: TGTGCCAGCCTCAGTCTAGCGGGGGGGGATGAGCAGTTCTTC; CDR3: CASLSLAGGDEQFF
size: NA; D: TRBD2; J: TRBJ2-3; V: TRBV29-1; DNA: TGCAGCGTCCACCTGGGGGGGGACACAGATACGCAGTATTTT; CDR3: CSVHLGGDTDTQYF
size: NA; D: NA; J: TRBJ2-5; V: TRBV27; DNA: TGTGCCAGCAGTTTCGGGGGACTCCAGAAGACCCGGTACTTC; CDR3: CASSFGGLQKTRYF
size: NA; D: NA; J: TRBJ1-5; V: TRBV29-1; DNA: TGCAGCGTTGAAGGTGACACCAATCAGCCCCAGCATTTT; CDR3: CSVEGDTNQPQHF
size: many; D: NA; J: TRBJ2-2; V: TRBV9; DNA: TGTGCCAGCAGCTCCCAAGGACTAAACACCGGGGAGCTGTTTTTT; CDR3: CASSSQGLNTGELFF
size: once; D: NA; J: TRBJ1-2; V: TRBV20-1; DNA: TGCAGTGCTAAAGCAGGGCAGGGGAACGATGGCTACACCTTC; CDR3: CSAKAGQGNDGYTF
size: few; D: NA; J: TRBJ1-2; V: TRBV25-1; DNA: TGTGCCAGCAGTGAATGGGGGGGTATGGACTATGGCTACACCTTC; CDR3: CASSEWGGMDYGYTF
size: many; D: NA; J: TRBJ2-3; V: TRBV10-1; DNA: TGCGCCAGCAGTGAGCTACCCGGGACCCGCACAGATACGCAGTATTTT; CDR3: CASSELPGTRTDTQYF
size: NA; D: NA; J: TRBJ1-4; V: TRBV20-1; DNA: TGCAGTGCTAGGGTCCAGGCCTTCCCCGCAACTAATGAAAAACTGTTTTTT; CDR3: CSARVQAFPATNEKLFF